This T cell receptor (beta chain) is from a study of T cells in tumors after PD-1 blockade. Across the whole study: No patient had prior checkpoint blockade, systemic immunosuppression, or radiotherapy within 4 weeks. Either cemiplimab 350 mg every 2 weeks or pembrolizumab 200 mg every 3 weeks was given.

Regarding this clone: Its cognate antigen is unknown.

Profiling relied on immunoSEQ multiplex PCR, and the TCRdb table lists in-frame clones only, not all of them. The profile covers around 46,000 clones, with 75% to 80% appearing a single time and 15% to 20% taken by the ten largest. Overall study findings and caveats: Peripheral recruitment is suggested, as some novel exhausted tumor clones were in pre-treatment blood.

Genomic DNA template from tumor biopsies or peripheral blood, 616 ng to 6,004 ng input. The sequence was collected from a human donor with basal cell carcinoma. This material consisted of PBMCs, taken before anti-PD-1 treatment.

The CDR3 DNA sequence: TGTGCCATCAGTGCTTCAGGGGATCAGCCCCAGCATTTT. Its translation: CAISASGDQPQHF. The rearrangement links TRBV10-3 to TRBJ1-5; weak D call: TRBD1 (6 bases). Trimming removed 4 bases from V and 5 bases from J, with 9 bases in between. The germline V gene has CDR1 ENHRY and CDR2 SYGVKD. The CDR3 is 13 residues long.